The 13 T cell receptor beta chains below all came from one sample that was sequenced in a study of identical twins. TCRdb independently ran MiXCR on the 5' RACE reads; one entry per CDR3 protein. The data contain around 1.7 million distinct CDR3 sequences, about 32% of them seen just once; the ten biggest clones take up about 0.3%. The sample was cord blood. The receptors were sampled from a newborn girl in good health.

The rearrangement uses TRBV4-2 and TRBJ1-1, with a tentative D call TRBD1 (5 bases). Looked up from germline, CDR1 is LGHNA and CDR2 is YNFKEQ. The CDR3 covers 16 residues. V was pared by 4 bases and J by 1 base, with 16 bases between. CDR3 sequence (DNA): TGTGCCAGCAGCCTCCCCCTGGGACGGTCGAACACTGAAGCTTTCTTT. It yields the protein CASSLPLGRSNTEAFF.

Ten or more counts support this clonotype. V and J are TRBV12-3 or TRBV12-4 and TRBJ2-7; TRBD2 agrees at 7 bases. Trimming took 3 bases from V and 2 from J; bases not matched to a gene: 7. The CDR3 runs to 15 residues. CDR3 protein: CASSFMRLAAYEQYF. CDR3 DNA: TGTGCCAGCAGTTTTATGCGTCTAGCGGCCTACGAGCAGTACTTC.

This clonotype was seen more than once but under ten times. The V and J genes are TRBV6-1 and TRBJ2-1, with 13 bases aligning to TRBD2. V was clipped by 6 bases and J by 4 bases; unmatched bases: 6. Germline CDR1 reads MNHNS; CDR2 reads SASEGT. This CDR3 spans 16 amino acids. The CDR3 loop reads CASRGTSGVRYNEQFF. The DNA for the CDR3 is TGTGCCAGCAGAGGGACTAGCGGGGTCCGATACAATGAGCAGTTCTTC.

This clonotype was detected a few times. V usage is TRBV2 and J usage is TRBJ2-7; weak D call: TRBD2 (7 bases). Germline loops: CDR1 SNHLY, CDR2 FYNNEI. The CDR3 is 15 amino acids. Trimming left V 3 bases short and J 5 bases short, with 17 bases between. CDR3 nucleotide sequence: TGTGCCAGCAGTGATGGGGGGGCTGGATTCGACGAGCAGTACTTC. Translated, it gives CASSDGGAGFDEQYF.

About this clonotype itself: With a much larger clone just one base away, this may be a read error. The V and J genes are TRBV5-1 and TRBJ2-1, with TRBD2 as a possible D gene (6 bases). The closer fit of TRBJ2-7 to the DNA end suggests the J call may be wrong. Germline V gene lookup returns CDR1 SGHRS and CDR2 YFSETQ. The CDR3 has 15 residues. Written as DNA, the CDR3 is TGCGCCAGCAGCTTGGCACGGGGGACCTACAATGAGCAGTACTTC. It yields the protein CASSLARGTYNEQYF.

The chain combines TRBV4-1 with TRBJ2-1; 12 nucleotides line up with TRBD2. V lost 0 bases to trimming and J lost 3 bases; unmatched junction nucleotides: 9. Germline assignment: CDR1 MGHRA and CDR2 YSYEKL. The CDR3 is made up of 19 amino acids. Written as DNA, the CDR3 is TGCGCCAGCAGCCAAGATGGTTCCCTAGCGGGAGGGTTCTACAATGAGCAGTTCTTC. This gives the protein CASSQDGSLAGGFYNEQFF.

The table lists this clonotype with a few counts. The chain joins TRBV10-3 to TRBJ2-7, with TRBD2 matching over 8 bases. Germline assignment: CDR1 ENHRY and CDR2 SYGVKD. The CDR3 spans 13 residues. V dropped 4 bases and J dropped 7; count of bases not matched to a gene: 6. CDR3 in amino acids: CAISGGGLVEQYF. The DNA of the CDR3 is TGTGCCATCAGTGGCGGGGGGCTTGTGGAGCAGTACTTC.

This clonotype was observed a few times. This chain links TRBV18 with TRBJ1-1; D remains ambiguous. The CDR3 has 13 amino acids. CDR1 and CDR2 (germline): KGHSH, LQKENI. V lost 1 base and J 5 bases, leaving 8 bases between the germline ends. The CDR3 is CASSPQKGTEAFF. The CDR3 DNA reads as TGTGCCAGCTCACCACAAAAGGGAACTGAAGCTTTCTTT. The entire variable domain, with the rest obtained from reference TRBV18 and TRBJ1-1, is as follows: NAGVMQNPRHLVRRRGQEARLRCSPMKGHSHVYWYRQLPEEGLKFMVYLQKENIIDESGMPKERFSAEFPKEGPSILRIQQVVRGDSAAYFCASSPQKGTEAFFGQGTRLTVV.

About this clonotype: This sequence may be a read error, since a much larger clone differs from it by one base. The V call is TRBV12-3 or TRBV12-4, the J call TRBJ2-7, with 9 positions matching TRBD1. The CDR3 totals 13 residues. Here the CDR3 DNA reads TGTGTCAGTCAGACAGGGGGAGGCTACGAGCAGTACTTC. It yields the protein CVSQTGGGYEQYF.

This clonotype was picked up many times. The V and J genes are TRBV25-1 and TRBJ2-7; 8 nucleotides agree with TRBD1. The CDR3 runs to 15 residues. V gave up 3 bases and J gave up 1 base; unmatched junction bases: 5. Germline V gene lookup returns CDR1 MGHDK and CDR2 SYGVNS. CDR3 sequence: CASSESGTGSYEQYF. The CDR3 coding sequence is TGTGCCAGCAGTGAGAGTGGGACAGGTTCCTACGAGCAGTACTTC.

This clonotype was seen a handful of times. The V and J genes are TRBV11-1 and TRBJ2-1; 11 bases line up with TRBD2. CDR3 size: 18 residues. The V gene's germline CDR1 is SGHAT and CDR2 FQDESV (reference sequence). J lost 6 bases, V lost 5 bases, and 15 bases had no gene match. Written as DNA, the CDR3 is TGTGCCAGCAGCCCGCGTTGGGAGACTAGCGGGGTTTCCAATGAGCAGTTCTTC. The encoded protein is CASSPRWETSGVSNEQFF.

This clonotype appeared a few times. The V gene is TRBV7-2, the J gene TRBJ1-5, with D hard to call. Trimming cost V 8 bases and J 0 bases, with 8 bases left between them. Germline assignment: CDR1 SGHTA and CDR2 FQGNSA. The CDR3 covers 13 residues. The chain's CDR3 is CASEDDSNQPQHF. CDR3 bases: TGTGCCAGCGAGGACGATAGCAATCAGCCCCAGCATTTT.

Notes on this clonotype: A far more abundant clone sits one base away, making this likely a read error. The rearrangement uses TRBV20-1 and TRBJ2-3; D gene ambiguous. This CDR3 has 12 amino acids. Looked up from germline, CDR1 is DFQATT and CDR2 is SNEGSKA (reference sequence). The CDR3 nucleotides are TGCAGTGCTAGGGGTAGCACAGATACGCGGTATTTT. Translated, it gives CSARGSTDTRYF.